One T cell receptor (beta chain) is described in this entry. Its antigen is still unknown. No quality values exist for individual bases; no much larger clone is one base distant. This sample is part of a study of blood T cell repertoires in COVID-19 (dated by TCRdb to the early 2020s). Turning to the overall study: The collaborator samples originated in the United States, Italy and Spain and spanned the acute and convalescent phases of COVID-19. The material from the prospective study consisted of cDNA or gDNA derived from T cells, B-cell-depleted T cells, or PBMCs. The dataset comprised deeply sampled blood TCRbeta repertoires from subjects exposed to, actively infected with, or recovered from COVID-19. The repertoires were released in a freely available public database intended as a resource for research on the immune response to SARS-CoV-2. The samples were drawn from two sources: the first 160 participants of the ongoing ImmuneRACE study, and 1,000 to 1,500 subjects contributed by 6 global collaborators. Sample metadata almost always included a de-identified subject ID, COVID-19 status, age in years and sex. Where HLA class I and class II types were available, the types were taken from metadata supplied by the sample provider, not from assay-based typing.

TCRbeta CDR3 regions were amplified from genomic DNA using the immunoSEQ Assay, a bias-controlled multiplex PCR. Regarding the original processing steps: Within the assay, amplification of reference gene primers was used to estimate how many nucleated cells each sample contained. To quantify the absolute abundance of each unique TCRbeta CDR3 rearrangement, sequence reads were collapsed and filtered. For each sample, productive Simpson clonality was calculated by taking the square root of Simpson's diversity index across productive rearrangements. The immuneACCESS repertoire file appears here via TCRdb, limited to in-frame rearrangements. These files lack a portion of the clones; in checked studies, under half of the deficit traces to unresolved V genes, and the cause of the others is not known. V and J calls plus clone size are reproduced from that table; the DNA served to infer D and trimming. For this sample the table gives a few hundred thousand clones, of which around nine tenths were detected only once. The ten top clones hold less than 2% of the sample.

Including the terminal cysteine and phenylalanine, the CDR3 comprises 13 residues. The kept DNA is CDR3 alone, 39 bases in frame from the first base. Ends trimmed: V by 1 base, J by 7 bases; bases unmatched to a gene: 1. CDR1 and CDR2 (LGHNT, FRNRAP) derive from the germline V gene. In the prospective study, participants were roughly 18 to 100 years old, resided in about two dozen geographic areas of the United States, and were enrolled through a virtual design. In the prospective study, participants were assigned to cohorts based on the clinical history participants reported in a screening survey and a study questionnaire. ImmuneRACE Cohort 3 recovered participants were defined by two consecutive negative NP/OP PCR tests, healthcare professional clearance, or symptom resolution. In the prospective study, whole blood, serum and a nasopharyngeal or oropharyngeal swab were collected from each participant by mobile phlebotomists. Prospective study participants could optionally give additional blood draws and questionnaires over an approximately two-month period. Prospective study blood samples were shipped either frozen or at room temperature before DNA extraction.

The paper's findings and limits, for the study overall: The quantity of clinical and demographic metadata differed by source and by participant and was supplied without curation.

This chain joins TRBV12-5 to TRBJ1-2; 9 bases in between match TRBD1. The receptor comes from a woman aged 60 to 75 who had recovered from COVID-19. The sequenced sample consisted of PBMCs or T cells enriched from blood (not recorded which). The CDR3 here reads CASGLGDRAGYTF. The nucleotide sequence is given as TGTGCTAGTGGTTTGGGGGACAGGGCTGGCTACACCTTC.